These 5 T cell receptor beta chains share one sample of origin, sequenced in a study of molecular identifiers for immune sequencing clone quantification. TCRdb ran MiXCR on the PCR reads and lists one entry per CDR3 protein. Counted here are approximately 100,000 distinct CDR3 sequences, under 40% occurring once; the ten biggest clones make up approximately 4%. Sequencing used naive CD8+ T cells from blood, with Jurkat cell RNA spiked in. Described subset: FACS-sorted CD8+CD4-CCR7+CD45RA+ naive T cells. These receptors originate from a human donor in good health. Some libraries in this study had Jurkat cell RNA spiked in.

In its sample, this clonotype was seen a few times. Just one base apart from a much larger clone, this may be a read error. V and J are TRBV7-9 and TRBJ2-3, with TRBD2 identical over 8 bases. Germline V lookup: CDR1 SEHNR, CDR2 FQNEAQ (reference sequence). The CDR3 length is 15 residues. CDR3 nucleotides: TGTGCCAGCAGCTTAACACTAGCGGACACAGATACGCAGGATTTT. As protein: CASSLTLADTDTQDF.

The sample holds many counts of this clonotype. V is TRBV29-1 and J is TRBJ2-2; TRBD1 aligns across 10 bases. Germline V lookup: CDR1 SQVTM, CDR2 ANQGSEA. Trimming cost V 4 bases and J 3 bases; bases outside gene matches: 2. CDR3 length: 14 amino acids. CDR3 nucleotides: TGCAGCGTTGGGGACAGGGGTGACACCGGGGAGCTGTTTTTT. This encodes CSVGDRGDTGELFF.

This clonotype occurred many times. The rearrangement uses TRBV28 and TRBJ2-7; TRBD2 matches at 7 bases. Germline CDR1 MDHEN, CDR2 SYDVKM. CDR3 length: 13 residues. The V segment lost 7 bases and the J segment 3 bases; nucleotides outside the gene matches: 6. CDR3 amino acids: CASTPGEGYEQYF. The CDR3 DNA sequence: TGTGCCAGCACCCCCGGGGAGGGCTACGAGCAGTACTTC.

The chain recombines TRBV7-7 with TRBJ2-5, with 10 nucleotides matching TRBD2. Germline loops: CDR1 SSHAT, CDR2 FNYEAQ (reference sequence). The CDR3 is 16 amino acids. DNA for the CDR3: TGTGCTCGCAGCCCTGGACTAGCGGCCGCCCAAGAGACCCAGTACTTC. As protein: CARSPGLAAAQETQYF.

V and J are TRBV9 and TRBJ2-5; 7 bases are shared with TRBD1. V gave up 3 bases and J gave up 3 bases; unmatched junction bases: 5. The CDR3 runs to 14 residues. Per the germline V gene, CDR1 is SGDLS and CDR2 is YYNGEE. The CDR3 coding sequence is TGTGCCAGCAGCGGACCCGGGACAGAAGAGACCCAGTACTTC. This translates into CASSGPGTEETQYF.